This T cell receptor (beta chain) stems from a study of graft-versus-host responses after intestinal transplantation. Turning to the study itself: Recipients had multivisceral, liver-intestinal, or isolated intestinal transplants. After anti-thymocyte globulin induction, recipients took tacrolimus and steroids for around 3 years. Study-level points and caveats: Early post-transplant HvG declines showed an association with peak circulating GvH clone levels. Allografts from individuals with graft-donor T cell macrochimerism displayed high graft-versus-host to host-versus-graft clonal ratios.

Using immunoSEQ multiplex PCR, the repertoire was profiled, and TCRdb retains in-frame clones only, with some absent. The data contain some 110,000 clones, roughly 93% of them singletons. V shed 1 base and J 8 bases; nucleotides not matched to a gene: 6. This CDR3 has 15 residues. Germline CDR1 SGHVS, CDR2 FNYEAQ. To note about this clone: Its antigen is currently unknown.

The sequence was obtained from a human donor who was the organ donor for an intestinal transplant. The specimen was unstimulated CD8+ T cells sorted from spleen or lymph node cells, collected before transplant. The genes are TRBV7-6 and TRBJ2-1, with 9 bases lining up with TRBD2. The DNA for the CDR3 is TGTGCCAGCAGCTTAGTTAGCGGGAGCTCGGATGAGCAGTTCTTC. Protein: CASSLVSGSSDEQFF.